This is a list of T cell receptor beta chains from one sample in a study of human T cells and chemical hapten exposure. TCRdb redid the calling of the RACE reads with MiXCR, one entry per CDR3 protein. Among tens of thousands of distinct CDR3 sequences listed, around a tenth were seen once. Sequences were derived from whole blood, sampled in connection with sensitization to the hapten diphenylcyclopropenone (DPC). Receptors were obtained from a woman aged 35 to 49 with alopecia areata. Some clones in this sample may be carry-over from other donors' samples. CDR3s leave out the opening cysteine and the closing phenylalanine or tryptophan. Some rows mark clone size as missing; the rest say once, few, many or name a class of expanded clone.

>TRBJ2-1|many|TRBV12-3/TRBV12-4
ASSPRTSGRNEQF
>TRBJ1-1|many|TRBV7-9
ASSLQGGDTEAF
>TRBJ2-4|many|TRBV4-1
ASSQDQGLAGGRDIQY
>TRBJ2-6|.|TRBV5-5
ASSFQFPSGANVLT
>TRBJ2-2|many|TRBV6-2/TRBV6-3
ASRAGLDTGELF
>TRBJ2-7|many|TRBV7-2
ASSPPNGGSVQY
>TRBJ2-2|.|TRBV4-2
ASSQDRVSTGELF
>TRBJ2-5|many|TRBV3-1
ASSPGLAGSPGETQY
>TRBJ2-1|many|TRBV12-3/TRBV12-4
ASSFLDPRPNNEQF
>TRBJ2-7|many|TRBV6-5
ASSYNRVPYEQY
>TRBJ1-6|many|TRBV18
ASSPGRSSYNSPLH
>TRBJ2-7|medium-sized|TRBV6-2/TRBV6-3
ASSPTDVYEQY
>TRBJ2-5|.|TRBV3-1
ASRPGSSGETQY
>TRBJ2-2|many|TRBV7-9
ASSPDKPGELF
>TRBJ1-1|few|TRBV27
ASSFLGVTEAF
>TRBJ1-4|many|TRBV19
ASSVYANEKLF
>TRBJ1-2|many|TRBV29-1
SVEETGTYYGYT
>TRBJ2-3|many|TRBV20-1
SARDGGGLPY
>TRBJ2-4|many|TRBV2
ASSPRSASGGVWAKNIQY
>TRBJ1-1|few|TRBV5-4
ASSSGQGDLYTEAF
>TRBJ2-7|many|TRBV6-1
ASSDPDRPYEQY
>TRBJ2-1|medium-sized|TRBV7-2
ASSSRTSGGAGEQF
>TRBJ1-1|.|TRBV15
ATGPGRDYTEAF
>TRBJ2-3|.|TRBV24-1
ATGDSTDTQY
>TRBJ2-5|many|TRBV4-3
ASSQYRGCRETQY
>TRBJ1-1|.|TRBV29-1
SVEYAGKTEAF
>TRBJ2-4|.|TRBV6-6
ASSGRDSSAKNIQY
>TRBJ2-1|many|TRBV7-8
AVGPLDEQF